The rows below give T cell receptor beta chains drawn from one sample of a study of T cell repertoires in cytomegalovirus infection. TCRdb passed the reads through MiXCR, listing each CDR3 protein once. The sample lists 150,000 to 200,000 distinct CDR3 sequences; roughly 28% were seen once. The sequencing input was PBMCs. These receptors all come from a human donor in good health (CMV status not recorded). Some clones in this sample may be carry-over from other donors' samples. Both conserved end residues are part of each CDR3.

j_call | v_call | cdr3_aa
TRBJ2-5 | TRBV20-1 | CSAPPAGLGAETQYF
TRBJ1-4 | TRBV11-2 | CASSFDLNEKLFF
TRBJ2-5 | TRBV5-1 | CASSPGLDQETQYF
TRBJ1-5 | TRBV7-8 | CASSLERADNQPQHF
TRBJ1-5 | TRBV28 | CASSFGGGPQHF
TRBJ2-2 | TRBV7-9 | CASSFSGGNTGELFF
TRBJ1-1 | TRBV6-2/TRBV6-3 | CASRPGTGGDTEAFF
TRBJ2-3 | TRBV11-2 | CASSLGAGGASTDTQYF
TRBJ2-7 | TRBV30 | CAWRRDSHSYEQYF
TRBJ1-2 | TRBV12-3/TRBV12-4 | CASSSISGGRYGYTF
TRBJ1-4 | TRBV2 | CASSRIATNEKLFF
TRBJ1-2 | TRBV20-1 | CSARASSGEDYGYTF
TRBJ2-7 | TRBV7-2 | CASSPTEDYEQYF
TRBJ2-2 | TRBV11-2 | CASSFGPVRTGELFF
TRBJ2-3 | TRBV7-2 | CASSLGIGPDTQYF
TRBJ2-3 | TRBV4-3 | CASSPGGVSTDTQYF
TRBJ2-5 | TRBV18 | CASSPAGLQETQYF
TRBJ1-5 | TRBV28 | CASSFLRGGNQPQHF
TRBJ1-1 | TRBV16 | CASSQSSGIATEAFF
TRBJ2-7 | TRBV7-2 | CASSTDTGGGEQYF
TRBJ1-6 | TRBV2 | CASSEQGASTLHF
TRBJ1-2 | TRBV27 | CASSLSGYYGYTF
TRBJ1-4 | TRBV28 | CASSLSQGDDEKLFF
TRBJ2-1 | TRBV9 | CASSVGRGVVLSSYNEQFF
TRBJ2-5 | TRBV20-1 | CSARGGVQETQYF
TRBJ2-1 | TRBV29-1 | CSVVTGTNNEQFF
TRBJ1-1 | TRBV5-4 | CASSFRRGRTEAFF
TRBJ2-5 | TRBV28 | CASSLSTGHRETQYF
TRBJ1-2 | TRBV7-6 | CASSQSRGPNYGYTF
TRBJ2-4 | TRBV7-2 | CASSLGLVNIQYF
TRBJ2-7 | TRBV6-4 | CASSDRDRMLEQYF
TRBJ2-2 | TRBV7-2 | CASSSWDGRLNTGELFF
TRBJ1-1 | TRBV19 | CASSPDRPPGTEAFF
TRBJ2-1 | TRBV6-2/TRBV6-3 | CASSYSKGRASYNEQFF
TRBJ2-1 | TRBV6-5 | CASSYQGYPSYNEQFF
TRBJ1-5 | TRBV10-3 | CAISGREGQPQHF
TRBJ2-3 | TRBV12-3/TRBV12-4 | CASSPSGVSTDTQYF
TRBJ2-5 | TRBV11-3 | CASSDREQETQYF
TRBJ2-5 | TRBV7-2 | CASSLADLFQETQYF
TRBJ1-2 | TRBV27 | CVSSPQPGRADYTF